This T cell receptor (beta chain) was recovered during a study of blood T cell repertoires in COVID-19. With 4 bases clipped from V and 3 bases from J, the junction kept 6 bases outside the gene matches. This CDR3 contains 17 residues. The germline CDR1 and CDR2 sequences are SGHDN and FVKESK. Original data processing: From reference gene primer amplification, estimates of nucleated cell counts were derived. The assay was immunoSEQ multiplex PCR, and TCRdb's table has in-frame clones only and misses some. D and trimming were read from the DNA, whereas the V and J calls and clone size are those reported in that table. The sample has approximately 170,000 clones, 83% seen once.

The V call is TRBV14, the J call TRBJ2-6, with TRBD1 identical over 10 bases. The source is a woman aged 80 or over with acute or convalescent COVID-19. Sample: peripheral blood. CDR3: CASSRDRGRVGANVLTF. CDR3 nucleotides: TGTGCCAGCAGCCGGGACAGGGGACGGGTTGGGGCCAACGTCCTGACTTTC.